This passage covers 8 T cell receptor beta chains from one sample sequenced in a study of blood T cell repertoires in COVID-19. The data were produced by immunoSEQ multiplex PCR, yet TCRdb's version contains in-frame clones alone and is incomplete. Among about 160,000 clones listed, around nine tenths were seen once. Sequences were obtained from PBMCs or T cells enriched from blood (not recorded which). These receptors originate from a woman in her 50s who had recovered from COVID-19.

This chain links TRBV14 with TRBJ1-6; D perhaps matches TRBD1 (5 bases). V was cut by 3 bases and J by 0 bases, with 18 bases left in between. Germline CDR1 reads SGHDN; CDR2 reads FVKESK. CDR3 length: 19 amino acids. The CDR3 reads CASSHLLRGSVSYNSPLHF. CDR3 in DNA: TGTGCCAGCAGCCACTTACTTCGGGGGAGTGTCTCCTATAATTCACCCCTCCACTTT.

The CDR3 region has the DNA TGTGCCAGCAGTTACTATATATCCAGGGCGCCGGGAAAACTGTTTTTT. It codes for CASSYYISRAPGKLFF. This sequence joins TRBV6-5 and TRBJ1-4, with TRBD1 as a possible D gene (5 bases). Germline V gene lookup returns CDR1 MNHEY and CDR2 SVGAGI. There are 16 residues in the CDR3. V lost 1 base and J 10 bases, leaving 19 bases between the germline ends.

With respect to this clone: Compared with germline, one end of the junction differs, possibly owing to a read error. V gene TRBV19 combines with J gene TRBJ2-7, with 7 bases fitting TRBD1. This CDR3 contains 11 residues. Germline CDR1 is LNHDA and CDR2 is SQIVND (reference sequence). The CDR3 sequence: CASSILGQYSF. The CDR3 DNA is TGTGCCAGTAGTATTTTGGGACAGTACTCATTC.

This clone was seen more than once but under ten times. This sequence joins TRBV24-1 and TRBJ2-1; 7 nucleotides align to TRBD1. Trimming cost V 7 bases and J 6 bases; bases outside gene matches: 11. CDR3 size: 15 residues. The germline V gene encodes CDR1 KGHDR and CDR2 SFDVKD. CDR3 residues: CATSLGQGDINEQFF. CDR3 DNA sequence: TGTGCCACCAGCCTCGGCCAGGGGGACATCAATGAGCAGTTCTTC.

The CDR3 sequence is CSVVGGVDSTDTQYF. The CDR3 DNA is TGCAGCGTTGTTGGCGGCGTCGATAGCACAGATACGCAGTATTTT. The chain uses TRBV29-1 and TRBJ2-3; D is uncertain. The CDR3 is made up of 15 amino acids. The germline V gene has CDR1 SQVTM and CDR2 ANQGSEA. V lost 4 bases, J lost 0 bases, and 14 bases lay in between.

This chain uses TRBV18 with TRBJ1-2; D is perhaps TRBD1 (5 bases). Germline CDR1 and CDR2: KGHSH and LQKENI. Trimming pared 4 bases from V and 2 bases from J, leaving 11 bases between. There are 14 residues in the CDR3. Written as DNA, the CDR3 is TGTGCCAGCTCACGCGGGGCGAACAACTATGGCTACACCTTC. This sequence encodes CASSRGANNYGYTF.

This chain uses TRBV5-1 with TRBJ2-3, with D tentatively TRBD1 (5 bases). There are 16 residues in the CDR3. The germline V gene has CDR1 SGHRS and CDR2 YFSETQ. With 3 bases removed from V and 0 bases from J, the gap between germline ends came to 14 bases. The CDR3 loop reads CASSSWVGPSTDTQYF. The CDR3 DNA is TGCGCCAGCAGCTCCTGGGTGGGGCCTAGCACAGATACGCAGTATTTT.

DNA for the CDR3: TGTGCCAGCAGTGATGGACAGGGCAATCAGCCCCAGCATTTT. The encoded protein is CASSDGQGNQPQHF. The rearrangement uses TRBV5-4 and TRBJ1-5; 7 bases fit TRBD1. Germline CDR1 SGHNT, CDR2 YYREEE (reference sequence). There are 14 residues in the CDR3. V trimming: 5 bases; J trimming: 2 bases; junction bases outside the gene matches: 4.